What follows is one T cell receptor beta chain and its context. Its antigen is unknown. The table came from immunoSEQ multiplex PCR; TCRdb's copy has only in-frame clones and leaves some out. This table has about 58,000 clones, more than 75% appearing once. The data belong to a study of cytomegalovirus exposure and HLA in healthy donors. Study in general: The roughly 670 first-cohort repertoires and the 95 to 150 validation repertoires shared the same platform, a later analysis reported.

The donors were in the roughly 110-subject validation cohort; that cohort was separate from the roughly 700-subject first cohort. From germline, CDR1 is LNHDA and CDR2 SQIVND (reference sequence). The CDR3 is 11 amino acids. The V gene lost 6 bases and the J gene lost 4 bases, with 7 bases spanning the gap. The study's findings and limits: Three chains linked to CMV were shown in vitro to be specific for CMV antigens. Rare TCR sequences predominated, though certain public TCRs were found in many donors.

The chain employs TRBV19 and TRBJ2-7, with no clear D. The origin of this receptor is a man younger than 30 in good health and CMV-seronegative. Sequencing used PBMCs. The CDR3 DNA reads TGTGCCAGTAGCCCGGAGTACGAGCAGTACTTC. Protein: CASSPEYEQYF.